This T cell receptor (beta chain) was retrieved from a study of T cell repertoires in cytomegalovirus infection. The germline V gene encodes CDR1 SEHNR and CDR2 FQNEAQ (reference sequence). Trimming at V came to 3 bases and at J to 5 bases, leaving 3 bases not matched to a gene. The length of the CDR3 is 13 residues. TCRdb itself ran the reads through MiXCR, one entry per CDR3 protein. The table shows 310,000 or so distinct CDR3 sequences, with roughly a tenth occurring only once. Source material: PBMCs. The J gene is TRBJ2-7, the V gene TRBV7-9, with 8 bases that match TRBD1. This clonotype was sampled from a human donor in good health (CMV status not recorded). Some clones in this sample may be carry-over from other donors' samples. CDR3 sequence: CASSFETGDEQYV. The CDR3 bases are TGTGCCAGCAGCTTCGAGACAGGGGACGAGCAGTACGTC.